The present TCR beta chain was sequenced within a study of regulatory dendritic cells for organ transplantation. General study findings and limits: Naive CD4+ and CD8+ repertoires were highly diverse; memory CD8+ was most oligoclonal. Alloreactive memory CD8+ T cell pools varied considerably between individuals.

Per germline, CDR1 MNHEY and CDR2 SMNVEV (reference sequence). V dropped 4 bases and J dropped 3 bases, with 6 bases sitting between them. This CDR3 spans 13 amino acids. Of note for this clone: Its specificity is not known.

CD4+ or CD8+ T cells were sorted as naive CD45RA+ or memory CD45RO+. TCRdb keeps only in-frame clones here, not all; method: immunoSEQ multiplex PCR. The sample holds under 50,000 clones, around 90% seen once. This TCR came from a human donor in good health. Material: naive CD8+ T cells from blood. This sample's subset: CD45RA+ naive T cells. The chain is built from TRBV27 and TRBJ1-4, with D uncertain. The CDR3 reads CASSWKANEKLFF. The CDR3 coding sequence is TGTGCCAGCAGTTGGAAAGCTAATGAAAAACTGTTTTTT. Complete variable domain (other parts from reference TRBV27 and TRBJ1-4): EAQVTQNPRYLITVTGKKLTVTCSQNMNHEYMSWYRQDPGLGLRQIYYSMNVEVTDKGDVPEGYKVSRKEKRNFPLILESPSPNQTSLYFCASSWKANEKLFFGSGTQLSVL.